The rows below give T cell receptor beta chains drawn from one sample of a study of shared clonotypes between healthy human individuals. Libraries were prepared by immunoSEQ multiplex PCR; TCRdb keeps only in-frame clonotypes and omits some of them. The table includes roughly 550,000 clones, roughly 96% detected once. Sequenced material: naive CD8+ T cells sorted from blood. The receptors originated from a woman under 40 in good health. Both conserved end residues are part of each CDR3. Each record gives: V gene, J gene, D gene, clone size, CDR3 protein, CDR3 DNA. The D gene is left open where the match is weak. Not every row has a clone size; where given, it reads once, few, many or a size class.

TRBV4-1	TRBJ2-7	TRBD2	.	CASSSALAGNYEQYF	TGCGCCAGCAGCTCGGCCCTAGCGGGAAACTACGAGCAGTACTTC
TRBV19	TRBJ2-1	TRBD2	.	CATCPLAGVDNEQFF	TGTGCCACTTGCCCCCTCGCGGGAGTCGACAATGAGCAGTTCTTC
TRBV14	TRBJ1-1	.	.	CASSPDLGFTEAFF	TGTGCCAGCAGCCCTGACCTCGGGTTCACTGAAGCTTTCTTT
TRBV18	TRBJ2-7	TRBD1	.	CASSPGTGGYEQYF	TGTGCCAGCTCACCCGGGACAGGGGGCTACGAGCAGTACTTC
TRBV11-2	TRBJ1-4	TRBD1	.	CASSSTGTGYEKLFF	TGTGCCAGCAGCTCAACCGGGACAGGGTATGAAAAACTGTTTTTT
TRBV2	TRBJ2-2	.	.	CASKDPRAVLSPINTGELFF	TGTGCCAGCAAGGACCCCCGGGCAGTGTTGAGCCCCATCAACACCGGGGAGCTGTTTTTT
TRBV11-2	TRBJ2-1	TRBD1	once	CASNPGTGGDEQFF	TGTGCCAGCAACCCCGGGACAGGGGGCGATGAGCAGTTCTTC
TRBV25-1	TRBJ2-5	.	.	CASSERGSFPPETQYF	TGTGCCAGCAGTGAGAGGGGCTCTTTCCCGCCAGAGACCCAGTACTTC
TRBV5-6	TRBJ2-2	TRBD1	.	CASSFGTGGVELFF	TGTGCCAGCAGCTTTGGGACAGGGGGCGTGGAGCTGTTTTTT
TRBV6-1	TRBJ2-1	.	.	CASRDSRPYNEQFF	TGTGCCAGCAGGGACAGCAGACCCTACAATGAGCAGTTCTTC
TRBV30	TRBJ2-1	.	.	CAWSLGGLADPYNEQFF	TGTGCCTGGAGTCTCGGGGGGCTAGCCGACCCCTACAATGAGCAGTTCTTC
TRBV28	TRBJ2-7	.	.	CASRNSGGGYEQYF	TGTGCCAGCAGAAATAGCGGAGGCGGGTACGAGCAGTACTTC
TRBV27	TRBJ2-3	TRBD2	.	CASSSPTDLAGEAIWDTDTQYF	TGTGCCAGCAGTTCGCCAACTGATCTAGCGGGAGAAGCAATCTGGGACACAGATACGCAGTATTTT
TRBV28	TRBJ1-1	.	once	CASTFGGGAEAFF	TGTGCCAGCACCTTCGGGGGGGGCGCTGAAGCTTTCTTT
TRBV5-4	TRBJ1-2	TRBD1	.	CASSKGAGYTF	TGTGCCAGCAGCAAGGGGGCTGGCTACACCTTC
TRBV27	TRBJ1-1	.	once	CASRPRYRGNTEAFF	TGTGCCAGCAGACCCCGCTATCGAGGGAACACTGAAGCTTTCTTT
TRBV2	TRBJ1-2	TRBD1	.	CASSESKDRVYGYTF	TGTGCCAGCAGTGAATCCAAGGACAGGGTCTATGGCTACACCTTC
TRBV7-8	TRBJ1-5	TRBD1	.	CASSSTGQGANQPQHF	TGTGCCAGCAGCTCCACCGGGCAGGGGGCGAATCAGCCCCAGCATTTT
TRBV9	TRBJ2-5	TRBD2	.	CASSVEVSGPAETQYF	TGTGCCAGCAGCGTAGAGGTTAGCGGGCCCGCAGAGACCCAGTACTTC
TRBV5-6	TRBJ2-7	.	.	CASSLGASYEQYF	TGTGCCAGCAGCTTGGGTGCCTCCTACGAGCAGTACTTC
TRBV28	TRBJ2-7	TRBD2	.	CASSGPGLAGNSYEQYF	TGTGCCAGCAGTGGGCCGGGACTAGCGGGGAACTCCTACGAGCAGTACTTC
TRBV5-8	TRBJ2-5	TRBD2	.	CASSSPFPSSGRAEETQYF	TGTGCCAGCAGCTCCCCATTCCCAAGTAGCGGGAGGGCCGAAGAGACCCAGTACTTC
TRBV5-5	TRBJ2-7	.	.	CASSLGRTYEQYF	TGTGCCAGCAGCTTGGGCAGAACCTACGAGCAGTACTTC
TRBV28	TRBJ1-2	TRBD1	.	CASSRGQGDGYTF	TGTGCCAGCAGTAGGGGACAGGGGGATGGCTACACCTTC
TRBV28	TRBJ2-1	.	.	CASSLLITGARYNEQFF	TGTGCCAGCAGTTTATTGATAACGGGAGCTCGCTACAATGAGCAGTTCTTC
TRBV28	TRBJ1-1	.	few	CASSLLVRPNTEAFF	TGTGCCAGCAGTTTATTGGTCAGGCCGAACACTGAAGCTTTCTTT
TRBV2	TRBJ2-7	TRBD1	.	CAISPGTGYEQYF	TGTGCCATCTCTCCGGGGACAGGTTACGAGCAGTACTTC
TRBV2	TRBJ2-3	TRBD2	.	CASSEEMASGARTDTQYF	TGTGCCAGCAGTGAAGAGATGGCTAGCGGAGCCCGCACAGATACGCAGTATTTT